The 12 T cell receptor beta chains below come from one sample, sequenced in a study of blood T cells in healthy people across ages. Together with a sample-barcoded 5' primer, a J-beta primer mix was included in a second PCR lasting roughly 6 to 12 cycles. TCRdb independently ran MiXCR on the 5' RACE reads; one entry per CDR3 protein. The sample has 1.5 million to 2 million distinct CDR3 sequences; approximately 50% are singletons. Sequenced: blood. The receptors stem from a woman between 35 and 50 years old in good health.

The CDR3 reads CASSYTAGRYSNQPQHF. The CDR3 bases are TGTGCCAGCAGTTATACGGCAGGACGTTATAGCAATCAGCCCCAGCATTTT. This sequence joins TRBV6-8 and TRBJ1-5; D is unresolved. CDR3 length: 17 amino acids. The V and J ends lost 3 bases and 0 bases respectively, with 15 bases between them. Germline CDR1 MNHGY, CDR2 SAAAGT.

This CDR3 reads CASSQDEGSGGQASYNEQFF. CDR3 coding DNA: TGCGCCAGCAGCCAAGATGAAGGTAGCGGGGGCCAAGCCTCCTACAATGAGCAGTTCTTC. The chain carries TRBV4-1 and TRBJ2-1; the match to TRBD2 covers 9 bases. Germline lookup yields CDR1 MGHRA and CDR2 YSYEKL. This CDR3 contains 20 residues. V lost 0 bases to trimming and J lost 0 bases; unmatched junction nucleotides: 12.

CDR3 amino acids: CARTLRRTDTQYF. CDR3 coding DNA: TGTGCCAGGACCTTAAGACGCACAGATACGCAGTATTTT. The rearrangement uses TRBV7-2 and TRBJ2-3; D unclear. Trimming removed 9 bases from V and 1 base from J, with 11 bases in between. The CDR3 has 13 amino acids. In germline, CDR1 is SGHTA, CDR2 FQGNSA. Combining the CDR3 with reference TRBV7-2 and TRBJ2-3 gives the whole variable domain GAGVSQSPSNKVTEKGKDVELRCDPISGHTALYWYRQSLGQGLEFLIYFQGNSAPDKSGLPSDRFSAERTGGSVSTLTIQRTQQEDSAVYLCARTLRRTDTQYFGPGTRLTVL.

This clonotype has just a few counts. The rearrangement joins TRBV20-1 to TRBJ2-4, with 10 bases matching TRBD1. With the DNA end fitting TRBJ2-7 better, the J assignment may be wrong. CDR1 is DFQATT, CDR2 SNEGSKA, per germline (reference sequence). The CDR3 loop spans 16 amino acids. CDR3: CSARGQGALSSYEQYF. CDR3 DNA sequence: TGCAGTGCTAGAGGACAGGGGGCGTTGAGTTCCTACGAGCAGTACTTC.

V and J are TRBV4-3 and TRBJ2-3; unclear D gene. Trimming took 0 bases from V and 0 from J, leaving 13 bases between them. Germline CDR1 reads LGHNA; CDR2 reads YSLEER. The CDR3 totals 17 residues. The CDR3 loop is CASSQDPFGSSTDTQYF. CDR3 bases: TGCGCCAGCAGCCAAGATCCCTTCGGTTCTAGCACAGATACGCAGTATTTT.

This CDR3 is CASSQIAAQDRSSPLHF. CDR3 sequence (DNA): TGCGCCAGCAGCCAAATCGCAGCTCAGGACAGGTCCTCACCCCTCCACTTT. This chain connects TRBV4-1 to TRBJ1-6, with 7 bases fitting TRBD1. This CDR3 contains 17 residues. In germline, CDR1 is MGHRA, CDR2 YSYEKL. V shed 2 bases and J 10 bases; nucleotides not matched to a gene: 14.

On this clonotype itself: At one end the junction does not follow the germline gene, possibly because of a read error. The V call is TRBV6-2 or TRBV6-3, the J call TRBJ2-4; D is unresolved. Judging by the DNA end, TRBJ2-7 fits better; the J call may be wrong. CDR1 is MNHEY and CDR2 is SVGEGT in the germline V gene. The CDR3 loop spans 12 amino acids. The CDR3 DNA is TGTACCAGCAGTTACATGAGCTACGAGCAGTACTTC. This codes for CTSSYMSYEQYF.

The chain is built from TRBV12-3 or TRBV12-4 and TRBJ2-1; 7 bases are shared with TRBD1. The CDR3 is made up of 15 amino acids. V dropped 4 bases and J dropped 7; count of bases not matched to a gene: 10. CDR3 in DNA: TGTGCCAGCAGTTGGGGGTCAGGGGGAGTGAATGAGCAGTTCTTC. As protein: CASSWGSGGVNEQFF.

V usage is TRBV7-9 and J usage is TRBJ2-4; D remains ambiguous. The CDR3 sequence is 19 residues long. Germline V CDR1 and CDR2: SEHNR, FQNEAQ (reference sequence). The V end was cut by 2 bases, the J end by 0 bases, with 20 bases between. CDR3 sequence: CASSLNLSLRILAKNIQYF. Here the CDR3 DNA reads TGTGCCAGCAGCTTAAATCTGAGCCTGAGAATACTAGCCAAAAACATTCAGTACTTC.

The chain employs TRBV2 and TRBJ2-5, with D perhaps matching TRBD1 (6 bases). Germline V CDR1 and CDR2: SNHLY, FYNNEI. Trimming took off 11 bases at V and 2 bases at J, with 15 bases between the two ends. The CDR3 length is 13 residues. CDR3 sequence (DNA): TGTGCCGACAGGACCGAGGGGCAAGAGACCCAGTACTTC. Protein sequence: CADRTEGQETQYF.

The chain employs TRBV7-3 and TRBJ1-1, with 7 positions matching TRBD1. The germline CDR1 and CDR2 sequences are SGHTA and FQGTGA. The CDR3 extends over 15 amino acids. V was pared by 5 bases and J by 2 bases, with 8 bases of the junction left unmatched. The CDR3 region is CASSIQGFPNTEAFF. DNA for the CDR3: TGTGCCAGCAGCATACAGGGGTTTCCTAACACTGAAGCTTTCTTT.

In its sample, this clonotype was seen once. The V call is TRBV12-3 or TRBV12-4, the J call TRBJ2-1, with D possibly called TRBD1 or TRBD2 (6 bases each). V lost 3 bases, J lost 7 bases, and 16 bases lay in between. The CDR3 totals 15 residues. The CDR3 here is CASSFPTRGGNEQFF. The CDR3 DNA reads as TGTGCCAGCAGTTTCCCTACGAGAGGGGGGAATGAGCAGTTCTTC.